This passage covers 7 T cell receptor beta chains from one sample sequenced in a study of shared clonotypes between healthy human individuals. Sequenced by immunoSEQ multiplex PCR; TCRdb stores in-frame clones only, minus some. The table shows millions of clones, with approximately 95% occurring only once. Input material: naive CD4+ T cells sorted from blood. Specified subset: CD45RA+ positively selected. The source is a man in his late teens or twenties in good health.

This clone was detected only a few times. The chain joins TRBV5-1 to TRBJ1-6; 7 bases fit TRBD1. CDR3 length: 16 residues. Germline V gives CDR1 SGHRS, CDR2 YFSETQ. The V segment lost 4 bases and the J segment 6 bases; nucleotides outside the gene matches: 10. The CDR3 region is CASSTRGQAANSPLHF. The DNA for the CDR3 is TGCGCCAGCAGCACCCGAGGACAGGCGGCTAATTCACCCCTCCACTTT. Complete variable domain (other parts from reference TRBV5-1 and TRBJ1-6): KAGVTQTPRYLIKTRGQQVTLSCSPISGHRSVSWYQQTPGQGLQFLFEYFSETQRNKGNFPGRFSGRQFSNSRSEMNVSTLELGDSALYLCASSTRGQAANSPLHFGNGTRLTVT.

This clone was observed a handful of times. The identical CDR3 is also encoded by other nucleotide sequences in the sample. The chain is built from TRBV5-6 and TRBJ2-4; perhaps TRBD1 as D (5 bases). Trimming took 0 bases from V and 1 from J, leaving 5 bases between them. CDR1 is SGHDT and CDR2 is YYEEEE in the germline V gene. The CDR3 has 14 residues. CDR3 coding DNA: TGTGCCAGCAGCTTGGACAGGGCCAAAAACATTCAGTACTTC. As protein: CASSLDRAKNIQYF.

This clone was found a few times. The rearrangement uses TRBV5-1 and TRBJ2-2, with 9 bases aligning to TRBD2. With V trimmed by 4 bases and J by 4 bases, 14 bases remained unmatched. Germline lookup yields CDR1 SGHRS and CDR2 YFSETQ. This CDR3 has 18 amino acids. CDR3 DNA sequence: TGCGCCAGCAGCACGCCCTTCTTAGCGGGGGCCCCCACCGGGGAGCTGTTTTTT. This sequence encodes CASSTPFLAGAPTGELFF.

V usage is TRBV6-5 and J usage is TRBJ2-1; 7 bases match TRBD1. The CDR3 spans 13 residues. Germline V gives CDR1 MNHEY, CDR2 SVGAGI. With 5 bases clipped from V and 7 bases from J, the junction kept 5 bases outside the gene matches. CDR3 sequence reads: CASSRGGWNEQFF. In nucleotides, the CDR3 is TGTGCCAGCAGTCGAGGGGGCTGGAATGAGCAGTTCTTC.

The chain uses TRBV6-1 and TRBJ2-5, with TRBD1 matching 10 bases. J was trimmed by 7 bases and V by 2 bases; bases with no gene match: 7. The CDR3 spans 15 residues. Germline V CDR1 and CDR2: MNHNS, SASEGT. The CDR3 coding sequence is TGTGCCAGCAGTGAACAGGGACAGGGGATAGCGACCCAGTACTTC. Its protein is CASSEQGQGIATQYF.

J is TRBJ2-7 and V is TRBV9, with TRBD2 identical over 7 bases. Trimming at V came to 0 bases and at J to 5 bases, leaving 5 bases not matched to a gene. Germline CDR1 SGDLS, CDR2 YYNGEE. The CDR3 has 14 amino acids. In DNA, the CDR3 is TGTGCCAGCAGCGTAGGCCCACGGGGGGACGAGCAGTACTTC. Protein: CASSVGPRGDEQYF.

CDR3 protein: CASSSGGSAKNIQYF. CDR3 DNA: TGTGCCAGCAGTTCGGGGGGGTCAGCCAAAAACATTCAGTACTTC. The chain uses TRBV28 and TRBJ2-4, with 8 positions matching TRBD2. This CDR3 contains 15 residues. J lost 0 bases, V lost 4 bases, and 2 bases had no gene match. Germline values: CDR1 MDHEN, CDR2 SYDVKM.